This T cell receptor (beta chain) derives from a study of blood T cell repertoires in COVID-19. Study at large: From T cells, B-cell-depleted T cells, or PBMCs came the material, which was cDNA or gDNA.

The CDR3 runs to 13 residues. With 6 bases removed from V and 5 bases from J, the gap between germline ends came to 13 bases. CDR1 and CDR2 (germline): SGHNT, YYREEE (reference sequence). Clones were read by immunoSEQ multiplex PCR, and TCRdb kept only the in-frame ones, dropping some. The sample lists more than 350,000 clones, about 90% seen once, with more than 9% in the top ten. While infection was still active, Seattle patients were enrolled and then followed longitudinally. This chain connects TRBV5-4 to TRBJ2-3, with a weak D call TRBD1 (7 bases). Sequencing input: peripheral blood. The clonotype was recovered from a woman in her 30s with COVID-19, enrolled during active disease. In DNA, the CDR3 is TGTGCCAGCACCCAGGGGGGAGAAGATACGCAGTATTTT. Translating gives CASTQGGEDTQYF.